This TCR beta chain was retrieved from a study of CD8+CD57+ T cells in acquired aplastic anemia. Overall study context: Sorting CD4+ and CD8+ cells gave DNA averaging approximately 3 ug.

Germline-derived CDR1 and CDR2 are SGHDT and YYEEEE. The V and J ends lost 4 bases and 4 bases respectively, with 5 bases between them. The CDR3 is 11 residues long. Study results and caveats: Patient and control CD8+ Simpson's diversity was not significantly different. There were some 27 CD8+ CDR3 sequences that occurred in both patients and controls.

Profiles of TCR beta VDJ and CDR3 were generated from a genomic DNA template. Each CDR3 protein is one row after TCRdb ran MiXCR on the reads. Here the sample spans approximately 190,000 distinct CDR3 sequences, around half being singletons. This clonotype was picked up many times. Its antigen is still unknown. Patients sequenced had flow cytometry evidence of CD8+CD57+ cell expansion. When blood sampling took place, the patients had received no therapy. This chain joins TRBV5-6 and TRBJ1-2; D gene uncertain. The material sequenced was sorted CD4+, CD8+, or CD8+CD57+ T cells (not recorded which) from PBMCs. The TCR was taken from a human donor with aplastic anemia. CDR3 DNA: TGTGCCAGCAGCATAGCCTATGGCTACACCTTC. Translation gives CASSIAYGYTF.